Below, one T cell receptor beta chain is given with its context. What it binds is not known. V was clipped by 4 bases and J by 3 bases, with 9 bases between them. The CDR3 totals 12 residues. Germline V gene lookup returns CDR1 GTSNPN and CDR2 SVGIG (reference sequence). This record belongs to a study of T cell responses to AZD1222 COVID-19 vaccine. Overall study findings and caveats: Seropositive AZD1222 recipients at baseline numbered only five or six. Receipt of two AZD1222 doses was followed by a rise in Spike-specific TCR breadth and depth. In a largely white British group with more females than males, clonal diversity was possibly underestimated.

Assay: immunoSEQ multiplex PCR; the TCRdb copy retains only in-frame clones and omits some. The table includes 150,000 or so clones, just over 90% detected once. The input for sequencing was peripheral blood, taken on day 0 of AZD1222 vaccination. The chain links TRBV30 to TRBJ1-1; no definite D call. This receptor was taken from an adult in good health. The CDR3 sequence is CAWKVGYTEAFF. The CDR3 bases are TGTGCCTGGAAGGTGGGATACACTGAAGCTTTCTTT.